This T cell receptor beta chain was recovered during a study of cytotoxic CD8 clonotypes in ibrutinib-treated CLL. Overall study results and limits: Upon ibrutinib response clonality rose, and upon progression it fell back toward baseline.

Trimming removed 1 base from V and 5 bases from J, with 9 bases in between. Germline values: CDR1 SGHTA, CDR2 FQGNSA. CDR3 size: 14 residues. A note on this clone: Its antigen is not known.

TCRdb keeps only in-frame clones here, not all; method: immunoSEQ multiplex PCR. In the table there are approximately 32,000 clones, roughly three quarters of which are singletons. The sample was PBMCs, taken before ibrutinib treatment. The receptor comes from a human donor with chronic lymphocytic leukemia. This chain joins TRBV7-2 and TRBJ2-1, with D unclear. For the CDR3, the DNA is TGTGCCAGCAGCTTAGGTGGCCCTCACAATGAGCAGTTCTTC. This translates into CASSLGGPHNEQFF. The whole variable domain, remainder taken from reference TRBV7-2 and TRBJ2-1, is GAGVSQSPSNKVTEKGKDVELRCDPISGHTALYWYRQSLGQGLEFLIYFQGNSAPDKSGLPSDRFSAERTGGSVSTLTIQRTQQEDSAVYLCASSLGGPHNEQFFGPGTRLTVL.